This T cell receptor beta chain was sequenced for a study of regulatory T cells in long-lasting Graves disease. At the level of the study: Persistent Graves' disease required over 5 years of antithyroid drugs and positive TSH receptor antibodies.

CDR3-region Arm-PCR and iRepertoire HTBI primers produced the TCR beta libraries. TCRdb analysed the multiplex PCR reads with MiXCR anew, one entry per CDR3 protein. This sample has fewer than 450,000 distinct CDR3 sequences; 23% occur once, and the top ten carry 26%. In regard to this clonotype: Its antigen remains unknown.

Time point noted: persistent/refractory GD, antithyroid drugs over 5 years with positive TRAb. TCR sequences were obtained from RNA taken from PBMCs. General observations from the study: TRBV28, TRBJ1-2 and TRBJ2-5 were favored in persistent disease.

Germline CDR1 reads SNHLY; CDR2 reads FYNNEI. Germline trimming cut 6 bases from V and 6 bases from J; bases unmatched to any gene: 7. This CDR3 comprises 14 residues. The chain uses TRBV2 and TRBJ2-7; the match to TRBD2 covers 11 bases. The sample in question was peripheral blood mononuclear cells (PBMCs), obtained when the disease was refractory, from a patient treated with antithyroid drugs. The clonotype originates from a female donor with Graves disease. For the CDR3, the DNA is TGTGCCAGCAGATCACTAGCGGGAGATGGCGAGCAGTACTTC. The encoded protein is CASRSLAGDGEQYF. Full variable domain (rest looked up from reference TRBV2 and TRBJ2-7): EPEVTQTPSHQVTQMGQEVILRCVPISNHLYFYWYRQILGQKVEFLVSFYNNEISEKSEIFDDQFSVERPDGSNFTLKIRSTKLEDSAMYFCASRSLAGDGEQYFGPGTRLTVT.